Described below is a single T cell receptor beta chain sequence and its context. Its antigen is as yet unknown. The sample holds other DNA sequences that translate to the same CDR3. The table came from immunoSEQ multiplex PCR; TCRdb's copy has only in-frame clones and leaves some out. The sample shows 300,000 to 400,000 clones, roughly 90% of them seen only once. Described treatment: around 19 received Ad26.COV2.S at low or high dose, single or two shots; 5 received placebo; per-sample allocation not given. The samples were gathered on day 63 after the first injection of vaccine or placebo. The data are from a study of Ad26.COV2.S vaccination and SARS-CoV-2 variants. V lost 1 base to trimming and J lost 8 bases, with 3 bases between them. The CDR3 covers 11 residues. Whole-study results and caveats: Spike-specific CD8+ and CD4+ T cell responses reportedly showed substantial breadth after vaccination. Possibly, TCR breadth and depth analyses underestimated total T cell responses. Ad26.COV2.S recipients had broader spike-specific TCRs (P = 0.0014).

This receptor was obtained from a person between 18 and 59 years old who received the Ad26.COV2.S COVID-19 vaccine or a placebo. The sample was peripheral blood, taken in a trial of Ad26.COV2.S vaccine versus placebo. The V and J genes are TRBV12-3 or TRBV12-4 and TRBJ2-1, with D uncertain. CDR3 residues: CASSLVDEQFF. The CDR3 nucleotides read TGTGCCAGCAGTTTAGTCGATGAGCAGTTCTTC.